This T cell receptor (beta chain) comes out of a study of graft-versus-host responses after intestinal transplantation. Across the study: Every recipient had anti-thymocyte globulin induction and two to four years of tacrolimus plus steroids.

Clones were sequenced by immunoSEQ multiplex PCR, and TCRdb holds only the in-frame ones, with some missing. The table has around 18,000 clones, 85% to 95% seen once; the top ten hold 0.79%. This clone came up a few times. Its specificity is not known. Study-level findings and limits: The marrow of recipients harbored GvH clones, and ileum or blood showed some of them first.

With V trimmed by 5 bases and J by 4 bases, 4 bases remained unmatched. The V gene's germline CDR1 is SGHAT and CDR2 FQNNGV. This CDR3 has 15 residues. The V and J genes are TRBV11-2 and TRBJ2-3; TRBD1 aligns across 12 bases. This receptor was identified in a human patient who received an intestinal transplant, so some T cells may come from the graft donor. Sample: PBMCs, taken 23 days after intestinal transplant. The CDR3 spells CASSLGTGGSDTQYF. CDR3 bases: TGTGCCAGCAGCCTCGGGACAGGGGGCTCAGATACGCAGTATTTT.